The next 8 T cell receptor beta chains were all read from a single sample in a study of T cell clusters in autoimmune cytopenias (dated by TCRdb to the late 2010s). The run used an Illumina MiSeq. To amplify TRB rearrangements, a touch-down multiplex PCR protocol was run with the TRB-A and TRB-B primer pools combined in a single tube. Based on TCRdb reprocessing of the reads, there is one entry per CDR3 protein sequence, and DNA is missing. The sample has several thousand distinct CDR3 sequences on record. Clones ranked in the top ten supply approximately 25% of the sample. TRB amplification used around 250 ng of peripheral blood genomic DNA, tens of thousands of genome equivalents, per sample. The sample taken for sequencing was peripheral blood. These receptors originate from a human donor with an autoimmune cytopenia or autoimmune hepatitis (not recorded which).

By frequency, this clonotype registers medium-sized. This chain's CDR3 is CATSREWSNQPQHF. The chain has TRBV15 and TRBJ1-5. The length of the CDR3 is 14 residues. Germline V gives CDR1 LNHNV, CDR2 YYDKDF (reference sequence).

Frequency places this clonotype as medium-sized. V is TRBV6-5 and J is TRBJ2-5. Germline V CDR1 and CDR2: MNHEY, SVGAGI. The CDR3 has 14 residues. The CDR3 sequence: CASSYSGLQETQYF.

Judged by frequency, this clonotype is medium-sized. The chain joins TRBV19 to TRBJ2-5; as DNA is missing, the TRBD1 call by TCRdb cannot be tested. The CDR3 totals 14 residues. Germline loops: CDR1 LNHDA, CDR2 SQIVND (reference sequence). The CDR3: CASSIGDRWETQYF.

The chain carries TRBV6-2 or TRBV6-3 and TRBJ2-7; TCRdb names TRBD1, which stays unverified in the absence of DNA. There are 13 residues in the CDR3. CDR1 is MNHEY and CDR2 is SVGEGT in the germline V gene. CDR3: CASSPRTVGEQYF.

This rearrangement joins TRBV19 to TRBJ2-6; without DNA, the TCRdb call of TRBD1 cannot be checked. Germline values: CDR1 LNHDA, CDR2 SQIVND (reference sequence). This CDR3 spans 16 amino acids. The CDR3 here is CASRGTAGDGANVLTF.

This chain's CDR3 is CASSWTVNQPQHF. V gene TRBV27 combines with J gene TRBJ1-5; TCRdb lists TRBD1, though no DNA is available to test this call. CDR1 and CDR2 from the germline V gene are MNHEY and SMNVEV (reference sequence). There are 13 residues in the CDR3.

The CDR3: CASSRGLAGNGEQYF. The rearrangement links TRBV14 to TRBJ2-7; lacking DNA, the TRBD2 call made by TCRdb goes unchecked. The CDR3 sequence is 15 residues long. Germline lookup yields CDR1 SGHDN and CDR2 FVKESK.

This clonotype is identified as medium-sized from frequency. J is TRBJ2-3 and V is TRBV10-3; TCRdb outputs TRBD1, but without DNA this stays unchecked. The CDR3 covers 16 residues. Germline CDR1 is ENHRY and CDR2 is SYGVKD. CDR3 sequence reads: CAISESLAGAADTQYF.